A single sample gave rise to the 28 T cell receptor beta chains below, sequenced in a study of beta chain features in type 1 diabetes. All of the isolated RNA was reverse transcribed, so expressed TCRB transcripts were sequenced. Method: immunoSEQ multiplex PCR; TCRdb's copy keeps in-frame clones and lacks some. The sample carries 120,000 to 150,000 clones, about 10% recorded once. Source material: naive CD4+ T cells from blood. The receptors derive from a man aged 18 to 29 in good health.

This clone was observed a few times. The chain combines TRBV29-1 with TRBJ1-3; TRBD1 matches 7 bases. This CDR3 has 16 residues. The J segment lost 4 bases and the V segment lost 1 base, leaving 10 bases of the junction unmatched. From germline, CDR1 is SQVTM and CDR2 ANQGSEA. CDR3 in amino acids: CSVEAGEGASGNTIYF. The CDR3 DNA reads as TGCAGCGTTGAAGCCGGAGAGGGGGCATCGGGAAACACCATATATTTT.

The table lists this clone with a few counts. The chain employs TRBV19 and TRBJ2-7, with D perhaps matching TRBD1 (6 bases). From germline, CDR1 is LNHDA and CDR2 SQIVND (reference sequence). The CDR3 runs 14 residues. V was shortened by 4 bases and J by 4 bases, with 14 bases between the two germline ends. CDR3 sequence (DNA): TGTGCCAGTAGTAGGGTGACAGGACCTTACGAGCAGTACTTC. Residues: CASSRVTGPYEQYF.

In the case of this clone: Sequence at one end of the junction differs from germline and may be a read error. The chain employs TRBV7-9 and TRBJ2-1, with 11 bases aligning to TRBD2. This CDR3 has 15 amino acids. Germline V CDR1 and CDR2: SEHNR, FQNEAQ (reference sequence). CDR3 sequence: CASSQVLAGGGEQFF. Written as DNA, the CDR3 is TGCGCCAGCAGCCAAGTCTTAGCGGGGGGGGGTGAGCAGTTCTTC.

A few counts support this clone. The V and J genes are TRBV7-2 and TRBJ2-1, with 7 bases lining up with TRBD1. CDR3 size: 14 residues. Germline values: CDR1 SGHTA, CDR2 FQGNSA. V gave up 5 bases and J gave up 4 bases; unmatched junction bases: 5. The CDR3 nucleotides are TGTGCCAGCAGCGCTCACAGGGGATACAATGAGCAGTTCTTC. It specifies CASSAHRGYNEQFF.

The rearrangement links TRBV28 to TRBJ1-2; TRBD1 matches at 10 bases. Germline lookup yields CDR1 MDHEN and CDR2 SYDVKM. The CDR3 length is 14 residues. J lost 3 bases, V lost 6 bases, and 4 bases had no gene match. CDR3: CASSRGQGYYGYTF. Here the CDR3 DNA reads TGTGCCAGCAGCAGGGGACAGGGGTACTATGGCTACACCTTC.

The J gene is TRBJ1-1, the V gene TRBV6-6; possibly TRBD1 for D (6 bases). CDR1 and CDR2 (germline): MNHNY, SVGAGI (reference sequence). The CDR3 runs to 14 residues. V dropped 7 bases and J dropped 0 bases, with 12 bases sitting between them. This CDR3 reads CASTRQDLNTEAFF. CDR3 sequence (DNA): TGTGCCAGCACCCGACAGGACCTGAACACTGAAGCTTTCTTT.

A few counts support this clone. The V and J genes are TRBV30 and TRBJ2-6; 10 bases match TRBD2. CDR3 length: 16 amino acids. Looked up from germline, CDR1 is GTSNPN and CDR2 is SVGIG (reference sequence). V dropped 4 bases and J dropped 2; count of bases not matched to a gene: 5. As DNA, the CDR3 is TGTGCCTGGACGATAGCGGGGGGTCCTGGGGCCAACGTCCTGACTTTC. Protein: CAWTIAGGPGANVLTF. Drawing the rest from reference TRBV30 and TRBJ2-6, the complete variable domain is SQTIHQWPATLVQPVGSPLSLECTVEGTSNPNLYWYRQAAGRGLQLLFYSVGIGQISSEVPQNLSASRPQDRQFILSSKKLLLSDSGFYLCAWTIAGGPGANVLTFGAGSRLTVL.

The table lists this clone with a few counts. This chain links TRBV7-2 with TRBJ2-7, with D possibly TRBD1 on 6 matching bases. There are 14 residues in the CDR3. The germline V gene encodes CDR1 SGHTA and CDR2 FQGNSA. The V gene lost 1 base and the J gene lost 4 bases, with 11 bases spanning the gap. CDR3 bases: TGTGCCAGCAGCTTAGGGGGACATGAATACGAGCAGTACTTC. Amino acid sequence: CASSLGGHEYEQYF.

This chain links TRBV9 with TRBJ2-1; possible D gene TRBD1, 6 bases. The V gene lost 0 bases and the J gene lost 3 bases, with 10 bases spanning the gap. Germline lookup yields CDR1 SGDLS and CDR2 YYNGEE. The CDR3 runs to 15 residues. The CDR3 spells CASSVARGSYNEQFF. CDR3 coding DNA: TGTGCCAGCAGCGTAGCTAGGGGGAGCTACAATGAGCAGTTCTTC.

The chain joins TRBV7-3 to TRBJ2-1; D gene unclear. V shed 0 bases and J shed 5 bases, with 5 bases lying between them. This CDR3 spans 13 amino acids. From germline, CDR1 is SGHTA and CDR2 FQGTGA. The CDR3 DNA sequence: TGTGCCAGCAGCTTAACGCCGGACAATGAGCAGTTCTTC. This sequence encodes CASSLTPDNEQFF. Based on the CDR3 plus reference TRBV7-3 and TRBJ2-1, the full variable domain is GAGVSQTPSNKVTEKGKYVELRCDPISGHTALYWYRQSLGQGPEFLIYFQGTGAADDSGLPNDRFFAVRPEGSVSTLKIQRTERGDSAVYLCASSLTPDNEQFFGPGTRLTVL.

This chain links TRBV11-2 with TRBJ2-1; perhaps TRBD1 as D (5 bases). Germline-derived CDR1 and CDR2 are SGHAT and FQNNGV. The V end was cut by 5 bases, the J end by 0 bases, with 11 bases between. This CDR3 has 15 amino acids. The CDR3 reads CASSVQGISYNEQFF. The DNA of the CDR3 is TGTGCCAGCAGCGTCCAGGGAATCTCCTACAATGAGCAGTTCTTC.

This clone has a handful of counts. The J gene is TRBJ2-5, the V gene TRBV6-5, with 11 bases aligning to TRBD2. This CDR3 spans 15 amino acids. Germline loops: CDR1 MNHEY, CDR2 SVGAGI. V lost 4 bases and J lost 2; bases outside the gene matches: 3. CDR3 bases: TGTGCCAGCAGTTTAGCGGGGGGGCCTCAAGAGACCCAGTACTTC. Translated, it gives CASSLAGGPQETQYF.

The sample holds a few counts of this clone. The chain links TRBV2 to TRBJ1-5, with TRBD1 as a possible D gene (5 bases). The V end lost 3 bases, the J end lost 5 bases, and 11 bases lay between the germline ends. This CDR3 contains 14 residues. CDR1 SNHLY and CDR2 FYNNEI come from the germline V gene. The CDR3 sequence: CASSESQVHQPQHF. The DNA of the CDR3 is TGTGCCAGCAGTGAGTCACAGGTTCATCAGCCCCAGCATTTT.

This rearrangement joins TRBV29-1 to TRBJ2-2; perhaps TRBD1 as D (5 bases). This CDR3 spans 13 amino acids. Trimming took off 7 bases at V and 1 base at J, with 10 bases between the two ends. CDR1 is SQVTM and CDR2 is ANQGSEA in the germline V gene. The DNA of the CDR3 is TGCAGCGCTGACGGACAGAACACCGGGGAGCTGTTTTTT. Encoded protein: CSADGQNTGELFF.

This clone turned up a few times. The V gene is TRBV28, the J gene TRBJ1-4, with a possible D match to TRBD1 (6 bases). The V end lost 5 bases, the J end lost 3 bases, and 16 bases lay between the germline ends. The V gene's germline CDR1 is MDHEN and CDR2 SYDVKM. The CDR3 is made up of 16 amino acids. The CDR3, as DNA: TGTGCCAGCAGTCCAAACAGAGGGGGGGCTAATGAAAAACTGTTTTTT. This codes for CASSPNRGGANEKLFF.

This clone was detected only a few times. The J gene is TRBJ1-2, the V gene TRBV6-6, with a possible D match to TRBD1 (5 bases). From germline, CDR1 is MNHNY and CDR2 SVGAGI (reference sequence). The CDR3 extends over 11 amino acids. V dropped 4 bases and J dropped 6 bases, with 6 bases sitting between them. CDR3 sequence: CASSFRDGYTF. The DNA for the CDR3 is TGTGCCAGCAGTTTCAGGGATGGCTACACCTTC.

J is TRBJ2-7 and V is TRBV4-3; 8 nucleotides align to TRBD2. This CDR3 is built from 15 residues. CDR1 and CDR2 from the germline V gene are LGHNA and YSLEER. V dropped 4 bases and J dropped 0; count of bases not matched to a gene: 5. CDR3 in amino acids: CASSPAGGPSYEQYF. In nucleotides, the CDR3 is TGCGCCAGCAGCCCCGCGGGGGGCCCCTCCTACGAGCAGTACTTC.

In its sample, this clone was seen a few times. The V and J genes are TRBV5-1 and TRBJ1-4; 9 nucleotides agree with TRBD1. V dropped 4 bases and J dropped 7; count of bases not matched to a gene: 8. The length of the CDR3 is 15 residues. The germline V gene encodes CDR1 SGHRS and CDR2 YFSETQ. CDR3 sequence: CASSLLTGGTEKLFF. CDR3 DNA sequence: TGCGCCAGCAGCCTGCTGACAGGGGGTACTGAAAAACTGTTTTTT.

This clone was picked up a small number of times. V gene TRBV30 combines with J gene TRBJ2-1; D is possibly TRBD2 (7 bases). CDR1 and CDR2 from the germline V gene are GTSNPN and SVGIG (reference sequence). With 7 bases removed from V and 5 bases from J, the gap between germline ends came to 18 bases. This CDR3 region has 14 residues. The CDR3 loop is CAFRVAGDNNEQFF. In nucleotides, the CDR3 is TGTGCCTTCCGGGTTGCGGGGGACAACAATGAGCAGTTCTTC.

The chain uses TRBV25-1 and TRBJ2-5; D is perhaps TRBD1 (6 bases). V was pared by 3 bases and J by 11 bases, with 10 bases between. Looked up from germline, CDR1 is MGHDK and CDR2 is SYGVNS. The CDR3 has 11 residues. CDR3 sequence reads: CASSDEGTQYF. Written as DNA, the CDR3 is TGTGCCAGCAGTGATGAAGGGACACAGTACTTC. The full variable domain, rest sourced from reference TRBV25-1 and TRBJ2-5, is EADIYQTPRYLVIGTGKKITLECSQTMGHDKMYWYQQDPGMELHLIHYSYGVNSTEKGDLSSESTVSRIRTEHFPLTLESARPSHTSQYLCASSDEGTQYFGPGTRLLVL.

This clone occurred a few times. This chain connects TRBV4-1 to TRBJ2-5; 15 bases fit TRBD2. This CDR3 contains 17 residues. CDR1 and CDR2 from the germline V gene are MGHRA and YSYEKL. Germline trimming cut 3 bases from V and 5 bases from J; bases unmatched to any gene: 7. The CDR3 loop is CASSQYGTSGGLETQYF. The CDR3 region has the DNA TGCGCCAGCAGCCAGTACGGGACTAGCGGGGGGCTTGAGACCCAGTACTTC.

The table lists this clone with a few counts. The rearrangement uses TRBV30 and TRBJ2-1; 12 positions match TRBD2. CDR1 and CDR2 (germline): GTSNPN, SVGIG (reference sequence). The CDR3 consists of 15 residues. Trimming cost V 3 bases and J 9 bases; bases outside gene matches: 9. CDR3 amino acids: CAWSASSGGAFEQFF. CDR3 sequence (DNA): TGTGCCTGGAGCGCCTCTAGCGGGGGGGCCTTTGAGCAGTTCTTC.

This clone has more than one count but fewer than ten. The chain carries TRBV7-2 and TRBJ2-7, with 9 bases lining up with TRBD2. This CDR3 comprises 16 residues. Germline V gene sequence: CDR1 SGHTA, CDR2 FQGNSA. The junction had 4 bases not matched to a gene; V was cut back by 1 base and J by 0 bases. CDR3 region: CASSLVAGGGSYEQYF. The CDR3 nucleotides are TGTGCCAGCAGCTTAGTGGCGGGGGGGGGCTCCTACGAGCAGTACTTC.

The rearrangement uses TRBV6-5 and TRBJ1-1, with 9 bases matching TRBD1. CDR3 length: 12 amino acids. V trimming: 5 bases; J trimming: 11 bases; junction bases outside the gene matches: 6. CDR1 MNHEY and CDR2 SVGAGI come from the germline V gene. The DNA for the CDR3 is TGTGCCAGCAGTCAACTACAGGGGGCGGCTTTCTTT. It is translated as CASSQLQGAAFF.

In this sample, this clone turned up a few times. The chain links TRBV6-5 to TRBJ1-5, with a tentative D call TRBD1 (6 bases). The CDR3 contains 15 residues. The germline V and J ends were trimmed by 6 bases and 5 bases, with 17 bases remaining between them. Germline CDR1 is MNHEY and CDR2 is SVGAGI. The CDR3 is CASSLTGTGYQPQHF. CDR3 bases: TGTGCCAGCAGCTTAACAGGGACGGGGTATCAGCCCCAGCATTTT.

There are a few counts of this clone. The chain uses TRBV7-2 and TRBJ2-7, with D possibly being TRBD1 (5 bases). CDR1 is SGHTA, CDR2 FQGNSA, per germline. This CDR3 is built from 14 residues. V was shortened by 3 bases and J by 4 bases, with 13 bases between the two germline ends. DNA for the CDR3: TGTGCCAGCAGCTTTGGGCAGGGCTCTTACGAGCAGTACTTC. Its protein product is CASSFGQGSYEQYF.

This chain links TRBV5-4 with TRBJ1-2; tentative D call: TRBD1 (6 bases). The CDR3 runs 14 residues. V lost 4 bases and J lost 3, with 13 bases in between. Per germline, CDR1 SGHNT and CDR2 YYREEE (reference sequence). Here the CDR3 reads CASSPGGADYGYTF. The CDR3, as DNA: TGTGCCAGCAGCCCGGGGGGGGCAGACTATGGCTACACCTTC.

This clone was counted a few times. This chain links TRBV6-1 with TRBJ2-1; 7 bases are shared with TRBD1. The CDR3 length is 14 residues. Germline V gives CDR1 MNHNS, CDR2 SASEGT. The ends lost 5 bases at V and 2 bases at J; junction bases unmatched: 3. CDR3 nucleotides: TGTGCCAGCAGTTCGGGACAGACCTACAATGAGCAGTTCTTC. It codes for CASSSGQTYNEQFF.